The T cell receptor (beta chain) under discussion was sequenced for a study of blood T cell repertoires in COVID-19. Overall study context: Sites in the United States, Italy and Spain provided acute and convalescent COVID-19 samples.

Assignments of participants to cohorts depended upon their own reported clinical history. Generated by immunoSEQ multiplex PCR, the TCRdb table keeps only in-frame clones and is missing some. The data contain roughly 200,000 clones, 70% to 90% of them seen just once; the ten biggest clones take up under 4%. Trimming removed 4 bases at V and 6 bases at J, with 6 bases between. The CDR3 runs 11 residues. The sequence came from a woman in her forties with acute COVID-19. The sample taken for sequencing was PBMCs or T cells enriched from blood (not recorded which). The chain combines TRBV12-3 or TRBV12-4 with TRBJ1-1; no firm D call. Here the CDR3 DNA reads TGTGCCAGCAGTTCAGGCGCTGAAGCTTTCTTT. Amino acids: CASSSGAEAFF.